This TCR beta chain came from a study of CD8 T cells in ankylosing spondylitis. One entry per CDR3 protein results from TCRdb running MiXCR on the 5' RACE reads. The table includes some 450,000 distinct CDR3 sequences, 17% detected once. Germline CDR1 is DFQATT and CDR2 is SNEGSKA (reference sequence). V dropped 0 bases and J dropped 0 bases, with 12 bases sitting between them. The CDR3 length is 15 residues. A note on this clonotype: What it recognizes is unknown.

Regarding the study as a whole: One TCR beta motif, made up of about 8 highly homologous variants, appeared characteristic of ankylosing spondylitis blood.

The chain links TRBV20-1 to TRBJ2-7; weak D call: TRBD1 (5 bases). Sequences were obtained from blood, either unsorted or a sorted T cell fraction (not recorded which). The receptor comes from a male donor with ankylosing spondylitis. The CDR3 spells CSARDQGKGSYEQYF. The CDR3 region has the DNA TGCAGTGCTAGAGATCAGGGTAAAGGCTCCTACGAGCAGTACTTC.